The following is a T cell receptor (beta chain) sequence with its context. Its antigen is unknown. The data originate from a study of shared clonotypes between healthy human individuals. Overall study results and limits: All-four-donor shared clonotypes had higher generation probabilities than non-shared clonotypes did.

Study processing details: Quality scores were absent from the junction-only immunoSEQ sequences, so filtering differed. TCRdb's table, derived via immunoSEQ multiplex PCR, lists solely in-frame clones and lacks some. The V and J calls and clone size are taken from that table; D and trimming were inferred from the DNA. Of about 2.4 million clones listed, 90% to 95% are singletons. The length of the CDR3 is 12 residues. The ends were cut back, 5 bases at V and 5 bases at J, with 8 bases in the middle. Germline values: CDR1 SGHNT, CDR2 YYREEE (reference sequence). All donors were healthy HIV-negative adults lacking recent acute infections or vaccinations.

Sequences were obtained from naive CD4+ T cells sorted from blood. Stated subset: CD45RA+ positively selected. This clonotype was obtained from a man between 18 and 29 years old in good health. This rearrangement joins TRBV5-4 to TRBJ2-1, with no clear D. The CDR3 DNA sequence: TGTGCCAGCAGTGGTTCGAACAATGAGCAGTTCTTC. This sequence encodes CASSGSNNEQFF.